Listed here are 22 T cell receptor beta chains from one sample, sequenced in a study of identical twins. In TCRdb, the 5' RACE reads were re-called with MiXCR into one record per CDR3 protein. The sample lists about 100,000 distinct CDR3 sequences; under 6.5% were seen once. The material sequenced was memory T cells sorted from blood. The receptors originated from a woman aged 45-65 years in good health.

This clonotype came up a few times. CDR3 amino acids: CASSLFSGANVLTF. In DNA form, the CDR3 reads TGTGCCAGCAGCTTATTCTCTGGGGCCAACGTCCTGACTTTC. The rearrangement joins TRBV11-3 to TRBJ2-6; no reliable D call. CDR1 and CDR2 from the germline V gene are SGHNT and YENEEA. V was clipped by 2 bases and J by 0 bases, with 2 bases between them. The CDR3 is 14 amino acids.

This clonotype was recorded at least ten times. This CDR3 reads CASSLVGNTGELFF. CDR3 nucleotides: TGTGCCAGCAGCTTAGTGGGAAACACCGGGGAGCTGTTTTTT. The chain uses TRBV7-2 and TRBJ2-2; D gene unclear. This CDR3 is built from 14 residues. V dropped 1 base and J dropped 2 bases, with 5 bases sitting between them. In germline, CDR1 is SGHTA, CDR2 FQGNSA.

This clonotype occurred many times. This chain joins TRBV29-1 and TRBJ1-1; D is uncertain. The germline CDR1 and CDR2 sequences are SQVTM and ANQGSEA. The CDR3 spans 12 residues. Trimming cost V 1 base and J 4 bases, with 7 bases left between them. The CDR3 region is CSVEVTATEAFF. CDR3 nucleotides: TGCAGCGTTGAAGTCACGGCCACTGAAGCTTTCTTT.

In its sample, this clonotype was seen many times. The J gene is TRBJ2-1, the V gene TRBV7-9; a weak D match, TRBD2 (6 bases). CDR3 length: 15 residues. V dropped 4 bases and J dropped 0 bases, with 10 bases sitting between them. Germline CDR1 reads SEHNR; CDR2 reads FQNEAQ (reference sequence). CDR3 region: CASSSEGGSYNEQFF. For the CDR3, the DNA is TGTGCCAGCAGCTCCGAGGGAGGCTCCTACAATGAGCAGTTCTTC.

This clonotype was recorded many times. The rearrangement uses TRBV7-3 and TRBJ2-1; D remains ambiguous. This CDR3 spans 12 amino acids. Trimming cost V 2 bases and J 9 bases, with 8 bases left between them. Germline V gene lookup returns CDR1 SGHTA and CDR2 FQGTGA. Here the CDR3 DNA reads TGTGCCAGCAGCTTAGAAACCGGTGAGCAGTTCTTC. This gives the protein CASSLETGEQFF.

CDR3 coding DNA: TGTGCCAGCTCCGGCTCTGGGGCCAACGTCCTGACTTTC. This encodes CASSGSGANVLTF. The V call is TRBV6-1, the J call TRBJ2-6, with D unclear. The V gene lost 8 bases and the J gene lost 0 bases, with 5 bases spanning the gap. This CDR3 is built from 13 residues. The germline V gene has CDR1 MNHNS and CDR2 SASEGT.

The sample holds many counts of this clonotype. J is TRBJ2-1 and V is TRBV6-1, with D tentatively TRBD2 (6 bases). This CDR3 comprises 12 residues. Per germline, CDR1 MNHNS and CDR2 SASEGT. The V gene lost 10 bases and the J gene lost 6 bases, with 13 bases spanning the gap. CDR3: CATVGGVNEQFF. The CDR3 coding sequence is TGTGCCACCGTCGGAGGGGTCAATGAGCAGTTCTTC.

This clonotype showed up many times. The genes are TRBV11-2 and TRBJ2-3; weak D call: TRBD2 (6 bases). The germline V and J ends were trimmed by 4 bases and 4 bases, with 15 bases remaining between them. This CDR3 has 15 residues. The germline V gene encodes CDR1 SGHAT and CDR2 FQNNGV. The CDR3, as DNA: TGTGCCAGCAGCTCTGGCGGAGGGCAAGCAGATACGCAGTATTTT. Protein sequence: CASSSGGGQADTQYF.

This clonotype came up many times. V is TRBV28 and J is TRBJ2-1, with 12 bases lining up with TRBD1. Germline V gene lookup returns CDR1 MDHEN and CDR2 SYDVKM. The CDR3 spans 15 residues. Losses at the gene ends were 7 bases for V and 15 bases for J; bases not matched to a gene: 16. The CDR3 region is CASTLSGTGGAEGFF. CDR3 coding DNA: TGTGCCAGCACCCTGTCTGGGACAGGGGGCGCGGAGGGGTTCTTC.

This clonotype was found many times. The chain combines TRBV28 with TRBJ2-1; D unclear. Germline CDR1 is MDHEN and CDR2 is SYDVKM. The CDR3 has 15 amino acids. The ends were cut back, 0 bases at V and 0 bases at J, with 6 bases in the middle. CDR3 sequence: CASSLWGGSYNEQFF. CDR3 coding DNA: TGTGCCAGCAGTTTATGGGGCGGCTCCTACAATGAGCAGTTCTTC.

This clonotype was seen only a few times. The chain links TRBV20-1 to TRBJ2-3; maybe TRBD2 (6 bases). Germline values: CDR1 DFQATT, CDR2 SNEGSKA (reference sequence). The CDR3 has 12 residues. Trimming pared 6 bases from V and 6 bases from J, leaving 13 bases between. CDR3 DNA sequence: TGCAGTGCGGGGAGGACCCGGGATACGCAGTATTTT. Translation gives CSAGRTRDTQYF.

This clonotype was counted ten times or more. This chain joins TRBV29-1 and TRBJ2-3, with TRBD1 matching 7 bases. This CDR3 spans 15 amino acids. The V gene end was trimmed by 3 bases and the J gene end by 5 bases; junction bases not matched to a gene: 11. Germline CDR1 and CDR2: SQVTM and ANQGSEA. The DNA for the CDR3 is TGCAGCGTTGAGCCGACAGGGAGCGAATTAGATACGCAGTATTTT. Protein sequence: CSVEPTGSELDTQYF.

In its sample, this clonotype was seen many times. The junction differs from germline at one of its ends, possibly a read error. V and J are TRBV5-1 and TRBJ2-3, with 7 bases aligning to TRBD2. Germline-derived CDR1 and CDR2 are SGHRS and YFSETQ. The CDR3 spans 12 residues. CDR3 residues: CASSFPGGPLDF. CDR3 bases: TGCGCCAGCAGCTTTCCGGGAGGCCCCTTGGATTTT.

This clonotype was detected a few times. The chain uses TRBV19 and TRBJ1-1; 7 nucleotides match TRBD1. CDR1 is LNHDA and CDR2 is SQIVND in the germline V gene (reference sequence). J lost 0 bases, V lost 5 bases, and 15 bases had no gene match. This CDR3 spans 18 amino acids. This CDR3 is CASSRARDSRSMNTEAFF. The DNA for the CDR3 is TGTGCCAGTAGTCGAGCCAGGGACAGTCGGTCTATGAACACTGAAGCTTTCTTT.

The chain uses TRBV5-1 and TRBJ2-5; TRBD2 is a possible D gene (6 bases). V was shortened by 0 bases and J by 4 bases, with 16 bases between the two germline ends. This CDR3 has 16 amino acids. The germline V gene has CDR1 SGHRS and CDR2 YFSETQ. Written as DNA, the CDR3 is TGCGCCAGCAGCTTGGTTGGTCTATTCGGGGGAGAGACCCAGTACTTC. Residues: CASSLVGLFGGETQYF.

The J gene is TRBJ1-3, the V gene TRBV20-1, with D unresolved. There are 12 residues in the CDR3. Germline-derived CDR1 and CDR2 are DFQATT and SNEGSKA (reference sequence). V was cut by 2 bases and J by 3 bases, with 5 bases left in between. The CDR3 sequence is CSARQSGNTIYF. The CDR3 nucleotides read TGCAGTGCTAGACAGAGTGGAAACACCATATATTTT.

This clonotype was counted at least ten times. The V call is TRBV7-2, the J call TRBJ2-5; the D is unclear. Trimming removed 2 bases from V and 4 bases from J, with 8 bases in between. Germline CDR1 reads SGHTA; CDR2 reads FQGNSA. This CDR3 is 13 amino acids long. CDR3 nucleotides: TGTGCCAGCAGCTTACGCCCCTTAGAGACCCAGTACTTC. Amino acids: CASSLRPLETQYF.

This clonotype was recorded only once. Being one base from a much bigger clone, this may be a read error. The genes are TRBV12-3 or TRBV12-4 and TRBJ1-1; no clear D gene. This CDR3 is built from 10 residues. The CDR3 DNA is TGTGCCATCGCGAACCCTGAAGCTTTCTTT. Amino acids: CAIANPEAFF.

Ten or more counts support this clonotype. The CDR3 here is CSAPDRDEKLFF. The CDR3 DNA reads TGCAGTGCCCCAGACAGGGATGAAAAACTGTTTTTT. The rearrangement links TRBV20-1 to TRBJ1-4, with 7 bases fitting TRBD1. The germline gives CDR1 DFQATT, CDR2 SNEGSKA (reference sequence). With 6 bases clipped from V and 6 bases from J, the junction kept 4 bases outside the gene matches. CDR3 length: 12 amino acids.

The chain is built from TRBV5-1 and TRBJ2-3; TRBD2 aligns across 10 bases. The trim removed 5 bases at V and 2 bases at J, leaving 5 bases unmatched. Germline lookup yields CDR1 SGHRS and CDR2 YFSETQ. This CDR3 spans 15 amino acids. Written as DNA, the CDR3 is TGCGCCAGCAGTTCCCTAGCGGGGGACACAGATACGCAGTATTTT. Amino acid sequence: CASSSLAGDTDTQYF.

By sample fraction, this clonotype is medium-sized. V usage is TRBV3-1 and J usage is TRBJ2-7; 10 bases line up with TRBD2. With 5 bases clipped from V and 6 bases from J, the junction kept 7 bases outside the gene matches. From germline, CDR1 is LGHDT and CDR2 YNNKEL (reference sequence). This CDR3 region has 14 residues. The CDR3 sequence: CASSASGSDGEQYF. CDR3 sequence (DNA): TGTGCCAGCAGCGCTAGCGGGAGCGACGGCGAGCAGTACTTC.

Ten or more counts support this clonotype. The CDR3 protein is CSARDSTKGVYEQYF. The CDR3 nucleotides are TGCAGTGCTCGGGACTCAACAAAGGGGGTGTACGAGCAGTACTTC. This sequence joins TRBV20-1 and TRBJ2-7; D tentatively fits TRBD1 or TRBD2 (6 bases each). The CDR3 spans 15 residues. Trimming removed 5 bases from V and 4 bases from J, with 21 bases in between. The V gene's germline CDR1 is DFQATT and CDR2 SNEGSKA (reference sequence).